The rows below give T cell receptor beta chains drawn from one sample of a study of blood T cell repertoires in COVID-19. Using immunoSEQ multiplex PCR, the repertoire was profiled, and TCRdb retains in-frame clones only, with some absent. The sample has approximately 100,000 clones, 65% to 90% seen once. The sequenced sample consisted of peripheral blood. Receptors were obtained from an elderly woman with active or convalescent COVID-19. Both conserved end residues are part of each CDR3. A D gene is named only where the DNA matches it firmly. Rows may omit the clone size; those that give it use once, few, many or a size class.

TRBD2,NA,TRBV7-2,TRBJ2-5,TGTGCCAGCAGCTTAAATAGCGGGAGGGAGACCCAGTACTTC,CASSLNSGRETQYF
NA,NA,TRBV19,TRBJ1-1,TGTGCCAGTTATGATCGGGTTATGAACACTGAAGCTTTCTTT,CASYDRVMNTEAFF
NA,NA,TRBV9,TRBJ1-3,TGTGCCAGCAGCGTAGAGGTCGGAGGGGACACCATATATTTT,CASSVEVGGDTIYF
TRBD2,NA,TRBV18,TRBJ2-4,TGTGCCAGCTCACCGGGACTAGCGGGACTAGCCAAAAACATTCAGTACTTC,CASSPGLAGLAKNIQYF
NA,once,TRBV5-6,TRBJ1-2,TGTGCCAGCAGCTTGGAGGGCAGGGGTTGGGACTATGGCTACACCTTC,CASSLEGRGWDYGYTF
TRBD1,NA,TRBV27,TRBJ2-5,TGTGCCAGCACTCAGGACAGGGTGGGAGAGACCCAGTACTTC,CASTQDRVGETQYF
NA,NA,TRBV7-2,TRBJ1-5,TGTGCCAGCAGCTTATCAGGGCCACATCAGCCCCAGCATTTT,CASSLSGPHQPQHF
NA,NA,TRBV28,TRBJ2-7,TGTGCCAGCCGAGCCCCGGACTGGCTAGAGTACGAGCAGTACTTC,CASRAPDWLEYEQYF
NA,few,TRBV10-3,TRBJ2-3,TGTGCCATCAGTGATGTGAAGCGTAGCACAGATACGCAGTATTTT,CAISDVKRSTDTQYF
NA,NA,TRBV10-3,TRBJ2-1,TGTGCCATCAGTGAGAACAGCCCGATCCCCTACAATGAGCAGTTCTTC,CAISENSPIPYNEQFF
NA,NA,TRBV5-1,TRBJ2-6,TGCGCCAGCACCATCCCCTCTGGGGCCAACGTCCTGACTTTC,CASTIPSGANVLTF
NA,NA,TRBV25-1,TRBJ2-2,TGTGCCAGCAGTGATCGGTACACCGGGGAGCTGTTTTTT,CASSDRYTGELFF
NA,NA,TRBV7-6,TRBJ2-1,TGTGCCAGCAGCCGCTCCGCGACGGGATACAATGAGCAGTTCTTC,CASSRSATGYNEQFF
TRBD1,few,TRBV6-5,TRBJ1-3,TGTGCCAGCAGGGACAGGAGCTCTGGAAACACCATATATTTT,CASRDRSSGNTIYF
NA,NA,TRBV11-1,TRBJ2-1,TGTGCCAGCAGCTTAACTTTGAGCTCCTACAATGAGCAGTTCTTC,CASSLTLSSYNEQFF
TRBD2,NA,TRBV28,TRBJ2-5,TGTGCCAGCAGTTTAGGGGGGAGGGGAGAGACCCAGTACTTC,CASSLGGRGETQYF
TRBD2,NA,TRBV5-1,TRBJ2-7,TGCGCCAGCAGGAGCGGGAGCCATTACGAGCAGTACTTC,CASRSGSHYEQYF
NA,NA,TRBV10-3,TRBJ2-3,TGTGCCATCAGCGACCTCTTGTCGCAGGGTAGGACAGATACGCAGTATTTT,CAISDLLSQGRTDTQYF
NA,NA,TRBV18,TRBJ2-2,TGTGCCAGCTCACCGGGACAAGGGTTGGCCGGGGAGCTGTTTTTT,CASSPGQGLAGELFF
TRBD2,NA,TRBV4-1,TRBJ2-7,TGCGCCAGCAGCGCCCGACTAGCGGGAACCTACGAGCAGTACTTC,CASSARLAGTYEQYF
NA,NA,TRBV5-4,TRBJ2-2,TGTGCCAGCAGCTTGGACAGGATGAACACCGGGGAGCTGTTTTTT,CASSLDRMNTGELFF
TRBD1,NA,TRBV5-1,TRBJ1-1,TGCGCCAGCAGCTTGGAGGGAGGGGCAGGGGGCAGGAACACTGAAGCTTTCTTT,CASSLEGGAGGRNTEAFF
NA,NA,TRBV12-3/TRBV12-4,TRBJ2-7,TGTGCCAGCAGTTTACAGGGGTACGAGCAGTACTTC,CASSLQGYEQYF
NA,NA,TRBV5-6,TRBJ2-5,TGTGCCAGCAGCTTCTTTCGCGGGGAGACCCAGTACTTC,CASSFFRGETQYF
NA,NA,TRBV20-1,TRBJ2-7,TGCAGTGCGGAGGGCGGGTACGAGCAGTACTTC,CSAEGGYEQYF
NA,NA,TRBV5-5,TRBJ1-3,TGTGCCAGCAGCTTGGTGAGGGACTCTGGAAACACCATATATTTT,CASSLVRDSGNTIYF
TRBD2,NA,TRBV27,TRBJ2-7,TGTGCCAGCAGTTACCAAGGGACTAGCTACGAGCAGTACTTC,CASSYQGTSYEQYF
TRBD1,once,TRBV24-1,TRBJ2-5,TGTGCCACCAGTGATCCCGGGACAGGAGCTCCCCGGACCCAGTACTTC,CATSDPGTGAPRTQYF
TRBD2,NA,TRBV10-3,TRBJ2-1,TGTGCCATCAGTGGGACTAGCGGAGACTACAATGAGCAGTTCTTC,CAISGTSGDYNEQFF
TRBD2,NA,TRBV7-9,TRBJ2-7,TGTGCCAGCAGCTCACTAGCGGGGGTTTCCTACGAGCAGTACTTC,CASSSLAGVSYEQYF
NA,NA,TRBV6-6,TRBJ2-1,TGTGCCAGCAGTCCCAGGGGTCATGAGCAGTTCTTC,CASSPRGHEQFF
TRBD1,NA,TRBV5-1,TRBJ1-1,TGCGCCAGCAGCTATCTCCCAGGGACAGGTGAAGCTTTCTTT,CASSYLPGTGEAFF
TRBD1,NA,TRBV10-3,TRBJ1-2,TGTGCCATCAGTGAGCTGATCGACAGGGTAGGGTATGGCTACACCTTC,CAISELIDRVGYGYTF
NA,NA,TRBV7-8,TRBJ1-3,TGTGCCAGTGGACACTCTGGAAACACCATATATTTT,CASGHSGNTIYF
TRBD2,NA,TRBV6-1,TRBJ2-2,TGTGCCAGCAGTGAACTAGCGGCGAACACCGGGGAGCTGTTTTTT,CASSELAANTGELFF
TRBD2,NA,TRBV28,TRBJ2-1,TGTGCCAGCAGTTTATCCGGACTAGCGGGAGGTCGACGCGATGAGCAGTTCTTC,CASSLSGLAGGRRDEQFF
NA,NA,TRBV5-1,TRBJ1-3,TGCGCCAGCAGCCCGGGTACTGGAAACACCATATATTTT,CASSPGTGNTIYF
NA,NA,TRBV13,TRBJ1-2,TGTGCCAGCAGCTTGGACAGCATCCCTAACTATGGCTACACCTTC,CASSLDSIPNYGYTF
TRBD1,NA,TRBV27,TRBJ2-3,TGTGCCAGCCGCCTCATCGGGACAGGAGGATTCACAGATACGCAGTATTTT,CASRLIGTGGFTDTQYF
NA,once,TRBV28,TRBJ2-1,TGTGCCAGCAGGGGGGGGGCCGGGCAGGACAATGAGCAGTTCTTC,CASRGGAGQDNEQFF
NA,NA,TRBV10-1,TRBJ2-6,TGCGCCAGCAGCCAGGACAGCCCTGAAAGGATTCTCTCTGGGGCCAACGTCCTGACTTTC,CASSQDSPERILSGANVLTF
TRBD1,few,TRBV6-1,TRBJ1-3,TGTGCCAGCAGTGGCTGGGACAGGGTCTCTGGAAACACCATATATTTT,CASSGWDRVSGNTIYF
TRBD1,once,TRBV9,TRBJ2-3,TGTGCCAGCAGCGGGACAGGGTTGGCAGATACGCAGTATTTT,CASSGTGLADTQYF
TRBD1,NA,TRBV15,TRBJ1-5,TGTGCCACCAGCAGGGACAGGGGGAGCAATCAGCCCCAGCATTTT,CATSRDRGSNQPQHF
NA,NA,TRBV12-5,TRBJ2-2,TGTGCTAGTGGACACGTTATCACCGGGGAGCTGTTTTTT,CASGHVITGELFF
NA,few,TRBV9,TRBJ2-5,TGTGCCAGCAGCGTAGGGCTAGCGTTAGAGACCCAGTACTTC,CASSVGLALETQYF
NA,few,TRBV5-1,TRBJ2-3,TGCGCCAGCAGCTCAGGATTAGATACGCAGTATTTT,CASSSGLDTQYF
NA,NA,TRBV5-6,TRBJ1-5,TGTGCCAGCAGCTTGGGGACAGTTAATCAGCCCCAGCATTTT,CASSLGTVNQPQHF
TRBD1,NA,TRBV7-9,TRBJ2-7,TGTGCCAGCAGCTTAGATGGGACAGGGGGGTACGAGCAGTACTTC,CASSLDGTGGYEQYF
TRBD1,NA,TRBV27,TRBJ1-1,TGTGCCAGCCGCGACAGGGGGTACACTGAAGCTTTCTTT,CASRDRGYTEAFF
TRBD2,NA,TRBV5-1,TRBJ2-3,TGCGCCAGCAGCCCCCGTTTAGCGGGAGTTTCAGATACGCAGTATTTT,CASSPRLAGVSDTQYF
TRBD2,NA,TRBV19,TRBJ2-3,TGTGCCAGTACCTTGACACTAGCGGGACTCACAGATACGCAGTATTTT,CASTLTLAGLTDTQYF
NA,NA,TRBV5-1,TRBJ2-2,TGCGCCAGCAGCTTGGCCAGGCGGATTGGACGGGGGAACACCGGGGAGCTGTTTTTT,CASSLARRIGRGNTGELFF
TRBD2,NA,TRBV4-1,TRBJ2-2,TGCGCCAGCAGCCAAGTTCCCGGGACTAGCGGGCCCACGAACACCGGGGAGCTGTTTTTT,CASSQVPGTSGPTNTGELFF
NA,NA,TRBV5-5,TRBJ1-2,TGTGCCAGCAGCGACACAGTAAGGGGCTACACCTTC,CASSDTVRGYTF
NA,once,TRBV7-9,TRBJ2-5,TGTGCCAGCAGCACCGAAGTGGGGGGAGAGACCCAGTACTTC,CASSTEVGGETQYF
TRBD1,NA,TRBV6-6,TRBJ1-5,TGTGCCAGCAGCCCCCCACAGGGGGCGGACAATCAGCCCCAGCATTTT,CASSPPQGADNQPQHF
TRBD1,NA,TRBV4-1,TRBJ2-2,TGCGCCAGCACCCCGGGACAGGGTGCCCACGGGGAGCTGTTTTTT,CASTPGQGAHGELFF